Listed here are 23 T cell receptor beta chains from one sample, sequenced in a study of patients and donors after allogeneic stem cell transplantation. In TCRdb, the RT-PCR reads were re-called with MiXCR into one record per CDR3 protein. The table lists 100,000 to 120,000 distinct CDR3 sequences, around 36% of them singletons. Material: blood, either unsorted or a sorted T cell fraction (not recorded which). The receptor set was obtained from a human donor who was either an allogeneic HSCT recipient or a stem cell or donor lymphocyte infusion donor (not recorded which). It is not recorded whose cells these are; they may come from a transplant donor.

The chain joins TRBV7-2 to TRBJ1-6; tentatively, D is TRBD1 (6 bases). Germline CDR1 and CDR2: SGHTA and FQGNSA. The CDR3 is 17 amino acids. The V gene lost 2 bases and the J gene lost 1 base, with 12 bases spanning the gap. CDR3 region: CASSLRPGASYNSPLHF. CDR3 nucleotides: TGTGCCAGCAGCTTACGGCCGGGGGCGTCCTATAATTCACCCCTCCACTTT.

This rearrangement joins TRBV10-3 to TRBJ2-7, with D perhaps matching TRBD1 (6 bases). V was trimmed by 6 bases and J by 13 bases, leaving 25 bases between them. CDR3 length: 14 amino acids. Germline CDR1 and CDR2: ENHRY and SYGVKD. In DNA form, the CDR3 reads TGTGCCATCAGAGGACAGTCCGAAATGGGTATGCATTACTTC. Residues: CAIRGQSEMGMHYF.

This chain uses TRBV6-6 with TRBJ1-3; D call uncertain. CDR3 size: 14 residues. Trimming stripped 6 bases from V and 1 base from J, with 10 bases between. Germline V gene lookup returns CDR1 MNHNY and CDR2 SVGAGI (reference sequence). CDR3 residues: CASRDGGSGNTIYF. In DNA, the CDR3 is TGTGCCAGCAGGGACGGTGGATCTGGAAACACCATATATTTT.

The V and J genes are TRBV29-1 and TRBJ2-3, with D possibly TRBD1 on 6 matching bases. Germline values: CDR1 SQVTM, CDR2 ANQGSEA. This CDR3 has 14 amino acids. Trimming took 7 bases from V and 6 from J, leaving 20 bases between them. The CDR3 region has the DNA TGCAGCGCCGACTGGGGGCGGAATAGGGATACGCAGTATTTT. Protein: CSADWGRNRDTQYF.

The V and J genes are TRBV7-2 and TRBJ2-2; no definite D call. This CDR3 contains 13 residues. The germline gives CDR1 SGHTA, CDR2 FQGNSA. The germline V and J ends were trimmed by 6 bases and 5 bases, with 10 bases remaining between them. This CDR3 is CASRIAATGELFF. The CDR3 DNA sequence: TGTGCCAGCAGAATCGCCGCTACCGGGGAGCTGTTTTTT.

The chain recombines TRBV12-3 or TRBV12-4 with TRBJ1-1; 7 nucleotides agree with TRBD1. The CDR3 runs 20 residues. The V segment lost 1 base and the J segment 0 bases; nucleotides outside the gene matches: 17. The chain's CDR3 is CASSLGGTRGKRAMNTEAFF. DNA for the CDR3: TGTGCCAGCAGTTTAGGAGGGACCAGGGGGAAGAGGGCCATGAACACTGAAGCTTTCTTT.

This clonotype was recorded at least ten times. CDR3: CSARLAADTQYF. In nucleotides, the CDR3 is TGCAGTGCTAGACTAGCGGCAGATACGCAGTATTTT. The genes are TRBV20-1 and TRBJ2-3; TRBD2 aligns across 7 bases. Germline CDR1 DFQATT, CDR2 SNEGSKA (reference sequence). V dropped 2 bases and J dropped 4; count of bases not matched to a gene: 0. CDR3 length equals 12 residues.

This clonotype was counted between two and nine times. V and J are TRBV7-2 and TRBJ2-1; 8 bases are a match to TRBD2. The J segment lost 6 bases and the V segment lost 5 bases, leaving 9 bases of the junction unmatched. Germline V lookup: CDR1 SGHTA, CDR2 FQGNSA. This CDR3 has 15 residues. CDR3 nucleotides: TGTGCCAGCAGCGCATCCGGGACTAGGGGCAATGAGCAGTTCTTC. Protein sequence: CASSASGTRGNEQFF.

The V call is TRBV12-3 or TRBV12-4, the J call TRBJ1-2, with 7 bases identical to TRBD1. Losses at the gene ends were 4 bases for V and 3 bases for J; bases not matched to a gene: 8. This CDR3 is 15 amino acids long. The CDR3: CASSSRWDRDYGYTF. Here the CDR3 DNA reads TGTGCCAGCAGTTCCCGGTGGGACAGAGACTATGGCTACACCTTC.

This clonotype has just a few counts. The rearrangement uses TRBV20-1 and TRBJ1-1; tentatively, D is TRBD1 (5 bases). Germline loops: CDR1 DFQATT, CDR2 SNEGSKA (reference sequence). Trimming pared 3 bases from V and 0 bases from J, leaving 8 bases between. The CDR3 length is 13 residues. DNA of the CDR3: TGCAGTGCTAGGCTGGACATGAACACTGAAGCTTTCTTT. Protein: CSARLDMNTEAFF.

The V gene is TRBV24-1, the J gene TRBJ2-3; 8 bases agree with TRBD1. Losses at the gene ends were 11 bases for V and 5 bases for J; bases not matched to a gene: 17. CDR1 is KGHDR and CDR2 is SFDVKD in the germline V gene. This CDR3 contains 16 residues. DNA for the CDR3: TGTGCCAGCCAGGGAAGCAGGACAGGGAGTGTAGATACGCAGTATTTT. Translation gives CASQGSRTGSVDTQYF.

The chain employs TRBV7-2 and TRBJ1-2; D remains ambiguous. Germline CDR1 SGHTA, CDR2 FQGNSA. The length of the CDR3 is 12 residues. Trimming took 1 base from V and 4 from J, leaving 4 bases between them. The CDR3 loop reads CASSLGFYGYTF. Written as DNA, the CDR3 is TGTGCCAGCAGCTTAGGCTTCTATGGCTACACCTTC.

The J gene is TRBJ2-7, the V gene TRBV28; 10 nucleotides align to TRBD2. V lost 5 bases to trimming and J lost 6 bases; unmatched junction nucleotides: 10. The germline CDR1 and CDR2 sequences are MDHEN and SYDVKM. This CDR3 has 15 residues. The CDR3 DNA is TGTGCCAGCAGTGGCTCTAGCGGGAGTCAGGGCGAGCAGTACTTC. Translating it yields CASSGSSGSQGEQYF.

This chain uses TRBV2 with TRBJ1-5, with no clear D. V was pared by 7 bases and J by 1 base, with 14 bases between. The CDR3 runs 15 residues. Per germline, CDR1 SNHLY and CDR2 FYNNEI. CDR3 in DNA: TGTGCCAGCACCAGAACGGGGAGGAGCAATCAGCCCCAGCATTTT. It translates to CASTRTGRSNQPQHF.

This clonotype was detected a few times. The chain combines TRBV5-1 with TRBJ1-2; D might be TRBD1 (6 bases). The CDR3 consists of 15 residues. The germline V and J ends were trimmed by 2 bases and 4 bases, with 15 bases remaining between them. Per germline, CDR1 SGHRS and CDR2 YFSETQ. The CDR3 region has the DNA TGCGCCAGCAGCTTACCGCAAAGGGGGACCTATGGCTACACCTTC. Translated: CASSLPQRGTYGYTF. The full variable domain, its missing parts supplied by reference TRBV5-1 and TRBJ1-2, is KAGVTQTPRYLIKTRGQQVTLSCSPISGHRSVSWYQQTPGQGLQFLFEYFSETQRNKGNFPGRFSGRQFSNSRSEMNVSTLELGDSALYLCASSLPQRGTYGYTFGSGTRLTVV.

The genes are TRBV27 and TRBJ2-7; maybe TRBD2 (7 bases). Germline CDR1 is MNHEY and CDR2 is SMNVEV (reference sequence). Trimming shortened V by 5 bases and J by 0 bases, and 14 bases separated the two germline ends. The CDR3 sequence is 15 residues long. The CDR3 DNA sequence: TGTGCCAGCAGTCCCCTGGGGGGGCTCTCCTACGAGCAGTACTTC. This gives the protein CASSPLGGLSYEQYF.

The genes are TRBV24-1 and TRBJ2-5, with D hard to call. CDR1 KGHDR and CDR2 SFDVKD come from the germline V gene. V lost 4 bases and J 2 bases, leaving 10 bases between the germline ends. The CDR3 totals 14 residues. DNA of the CDR3: TGTGCCACCAGTGACCCGGGCAAACAAGAGACCCAGTACTTC. It codes for CATSDPGKQETQYF.

This chain links TRBV27 with TRBJ2-7, with 10 bases aligning to TRBD1. CDR3 length: 12 residues. Trimming took 11 bases from V and 5 from J; bases not matched to a gene: 6. Germline V gives CDR1 MNHEY, CDR2 SMNVEV (reference sequence). The CDR3 reads CAPGTGVNEQYF. CDR3 in DNA: TGTGCCCCCGGGACAGGGGTCAACGAGCAGTACTTC.

The chain carries TRBV10-3 and TRBJ2-3, with 11 bases identical to TRBD2. CDR1 and CDR2 from the germline V gene are ENHRY and SYGVKD. There are 16 residues in the CDR3. V shed 5 bases, J shed 4 bases, and the junction held 8 bases outside the gene matches. CDR3 sequence (DNA): TGTGCCATCAGTTCCTTAACTAGCGGGAGACCAGATACGCAGTATTTT. This translates into CAISSLTSGRPDTQYF.

The table lists this clonotype with a few counts. The V and J genes are TRBV10-2 and TRBJ1-2; D is unresolved. The germline CDR1 and CDR2 sequences are WSHSY and SAAADI. This CDR3 spans 13 amino acids. The V end was cut by 3 bases, the J end by 1 base, with 6 bases between. CDR3 DNA: TGCGCCAGCAGTGATTTCAGTAACTATGGCTACACCTTC. Its protein product is CASSDFSNYGYTF.

The chain carries TRBV29-1 and TRBJ1-6; D remains ambiguous. The ends were cut back, 5 bases at V and 9 bases at J, with 14 bases in the middle. The CDR3 totals 13 residues. Germline values: CDR1 SQVTM, CDR2 ANQGSEA. As DNA, the CDR3 is TGCAGCGTTCGAGGGAGTTCGGGTTCACCCCTCCACTTT. It is translated as CSVRGSSGSPLHF.

This clonotype came up a few times. The gene calls are TRBV5-1 and TRBJ2-1; perhaps TRBD2 as D (5 bases). The CDR3 has 16 residues. From germline, CDR1 is SGHRS and CDR2 YFSETQ. Trimming cost V 0 bases and J 7 bases, with 17 bases left between them. The DNA of the CDR3 is TGCGCCAGCAGCTTGGAGGTTTCAGCGGTTGGGAATGAGCAGTTCTTC. Amino acids: CASSLEVSAVGNEQFF.

This clonotype was counted a single time. This chain joins TRBV7-3 and TRBJ2-5; the D gene is possibly TRBD1 (6 bases). The CDR3 covers 13 residues. Trimming stripped 4 bases from V and 5 bases from J, with 11 bases between. Germline CDR1 reads SGHTA; CDR2 reads FQGTGA. CDR3 coding DNA: TGTGCCAGCAGCTCAACTAGGGGGGAGACCCAGTACTTC. Translating gives CASSSTRGETQYF.